The entry below gives a single TCR beta chain sequence along with its context. Being one base from a much bigger clone, this may be a read error. This entry comes from a study of read filtering for tumor transcriptome and immune sequencing. The library was built from around 0.4 ug RNA with molecular barcoded adaptors for alpha/delta and beta/gamma chains. TCRdb re-called the reads through MiXCR, storing one row per CDR3 protein. This table has about 63,000 distinct CDR3 sequences, about 15% appearing once. V was clipped by 6 bases and J by 10 bases, with 19 bases between them. Germline assignment: CDR1 DFQATT and CDR2 SNEGSKA (reference sequence). The CDR3 sequence is 13 residues long.

The rearrangement joins TRBV20-1 to TRBJ2-1; TRBD1 might be the D (6 bases). The source of this sequence is a donor at least 40 years old with multiple myeloma. The source material was a population of CD138-negative cells sorted from bone marrow. The CDR3 is CSAKASGDREQFF. The CDR3 DNA is TGCAGTGCCAAAGCATCAGGGGATCGGGAGCAGTTCTTC.